This T cell receptor (beta chain) comes out of a study of shared clonotypes between healthy human individuals. Across the study: Researchers assigned three CD4 naive, three CD4 memory, two CD8 naive and one CD8 memory plate to each donor.

This CDR3 is 16 amino acids long. In germline, CDR1 is SEHNR, CDR2 FQNEAQ (reference sequence). The germline V and J ends were trimmed by 5 bases and 3 bases, with 20 bases remaining between them. The study's findings and limits: Incomplete sequencing of sorted subsets was indicated by rarefaction despite large depth. Larger estimated richness was generally recorded for naive subsets relative to memory subsets. Exclusively blood specimens were collected; tissue repertoires likely differ.

Produced via immunoSEQ multiplex PCR; TCRdb's table is partial and in-frame only. The sample yields fewer than 2.5 million clones, 93% seen once. This clone was picked up one time. Antigen specificity is unknown. The V gene is TRBV7-9, the J gene TRBJ2-7; the D gene is possibly TRBD1 (6 bases). The sequenced material came from naive CD4+ T cells from PBMCs. Subset reported: CD45RA+ positively selected. This sequence was found in a man between 18 and 35 years old in good health. Some clones in this sample may be carry-over from other donors' samples. CDR3 sequence (DNA): TGTGCCAGCAGCGCCGTAGCGCAGGGGAGCTTCTACGAGCAGTACTTC. It specifies CASSAVAQGSFYEQYF.